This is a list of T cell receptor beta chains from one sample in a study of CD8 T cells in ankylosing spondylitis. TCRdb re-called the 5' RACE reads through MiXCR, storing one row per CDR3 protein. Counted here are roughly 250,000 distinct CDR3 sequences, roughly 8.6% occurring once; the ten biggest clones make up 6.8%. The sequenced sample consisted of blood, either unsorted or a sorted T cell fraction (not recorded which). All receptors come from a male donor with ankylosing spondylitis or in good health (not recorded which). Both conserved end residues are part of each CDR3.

CDR3: CASSPGRTETQYF
V: TRBV7-2
J: TRBJ2-5

CDR3: CASSLRGDSSGAFF
V: TRBV12-3/TRBV12-4
J: TRBJ1-1

CDR3: CSASGGGAGELFF
V: TRBV20-1
J: TRBJ2-2

CDR3: CASSFGVAGQETQYF
V: TRBV7-2
J: TRBJ2-5

CDR3: CASSQDRLAGFSGGTGELFF
V: TRBV4-3
J: TRBJ2-2

CDR3: CAISPDRTGSPLHF
V: TRBV10-3
J: TRBJ1-6

CDR3: CASSLIDYGYTF
V: TRBV7-9
J: TRBJ1-2

CDR3: CASSQGTSASSGRYNEQFF
V: TRBV4-3
J: TRBJ2-1

CDR3: CASSNSQGSYEQYF
V: TRBV6-2/TRBV6-3
J: TRBJ2-7

CDR3: CASSTGTGQETQYF
V: TRBV6-2/TRBV6-3
J: TRBJ2-5

CDR3: CSARYGGSYNEQFF
V: TRBV20-1
J: TRBJ2-1

CDR3: CASSSRGRTEAFF
V: TRBV13
J: TRBJ1-1

CDR3: CASSQENGDTEAFF
V: TRBV4-3
J: TRBJ1-1

CDR3: CASSLAVSGNTIYF
V: TRBV12-3/TRBV12-4
J: TRBJ1-3

CDR3: CASSSGGAGGNEQFF
V: TRBV7-8
J: TRBJ2-1

CDR3: CSVRTTGEGTKNIQYF
V: TRBV29-1
J: TRBJ2-4

CDR3: CASSQEAVEGISSYNEQFF
V: TRBV4-3
J: TRBJ2-1

CDR3: CASRTGDTGELFF
V: TRBV5-1
J: TRBJ2-2

CDR3: CASSLLAGATDTQYF
V: TRBV7-2
J: TRBJ2-3

CDR3: CASSLGRGGFSYNEQFF
V: TRBV7-8
J: TRBJ2-1

CDR3: CSVEDIGRGRGEKLFF
V: TRBV29-1
J: TRBJ1-4

CDR3: CSARDVGGGGYYGYTF
V: TRBV20-1
J: TRBJ1-2

CDR3: CASSLGGGTGELFF
V: TRBV7-7
J: TRBJ2-2

CDR3: CASSLELSGGARETQYF
V: TRBV12-3/TRBV12-4
J: TRBJ2-5

CDR3: CSARDPSGGGAWGTDTQYF
V: TRBV20-1
J: TRBJ2-3

CDR3: CSAQRTGGYEQYF
V: TRBV20-1
J: TRBJ2-7

CDR3: CASSQDRASGRPSPRNEQFF
V: TRBV4-1
J: TRBJ2-1

CDR3: CAWSAGNNEQFF
V: TRBV30
J: TRBJ2-1

CDR3: CASSIGPGRGSTQPQHF
V: TRBV19
J: TRBJ1-5

CDR3: CASSLAGPYTQYF
V: TRBV7-9
J: TRBJ2-3

CDR3: CASSLIAQGGELFF
V: TRBV7-2
J: TRBJ2-2

CDR3: CAISETNRGGWYEQYF
V: TRBV10-3
J: TRBJ2-7

CDR3: CASSDFGHQAYEQYF
V: TRBV10-2
J: TRBJ2-7

CDR3: CASSRGQGGGSPQHF
V: TRBV18
J: TRBJ1-5

CDR3: CASSSDGTPWDEQFF
V: TRBV5-6
J: TRBJ2-1

CDR3: CSARDPRTGNTEAFF
V: TRBV20-1
J: TRBJ1-1

CDR3: CSATGLAGGLYNEQFF
V: TRBV20-1
J: TRBJ2-1

CDR3: CSVESLASLDSRQFF
V: TRBV29-1
J: TRBJ2-1

CDR3: CSAVSLRHPSSYEQYF
V: TRBV20-1
J: TRBJ2-7

CDR3: CASSPRSGNEQFF
V: TRBV7-6
J: TRBJ2-1

CDR3: CASREGGKETQYF
V: TRBV2
J: TRBJ2-5

CDR3: CSASGLMNTEAFF
V: TRBV20-1
J: TRBJ1-1

CDR3: CASRRTENTGELFF
V: TRBV7-8
J: TRBJ2-2

CDR3: CASSPWTFQETQYF
V: TRBV11-2
J: TRBJ2-5

CDR3: CASSLSGLFSYEQYF
V: TRBV5-1
J: TRBJ2-7

CDR3: CSASRGRAGNTIYF
V: TRBV20-1
J: TRBJ1-3

CDR3: CSARLSSDTQYF
V: TRBV20-1
J: TRBJ2-3

CDR3: CASSLVVAGGNEQFF
V: TRBV7-6
J: TRBJ2-1

CDR3: CASSYRQGKGSGELFF
V: TRBV6-5
J: TRBJ2-2

CDR3: CASSKNTGEPTGELFF
V: TRBV5-1
J: TRBJ2-2

CDR3: CSARVTGPDTQYF
V: TRBV20-1
J: TRBJ2-3

CDR3: CAISDPDTQVTGYTF
V: TRBV10-3
J: TRBJ1-2

CDR3: CASSYSPNQPQHF
V: TRBV5-5
J: TRBJ1-5

CDR3: CSAFGTGEEAYYGYTF
V: TRBV20-1
J: TRBJ1-2

CDR3: CASSSGYRYGYTF
V: TRBV12-3/TRBV12-4
J: TRBJ1-2

CDR3: CASSLGWDRTGELFF
V: TRBV7-8
J: TRBJ2-2

CDR3: CAWKPPAGEQYF
V: TRBV30
J: TRBJ2-7

CDR3: CASSLGAYEQYF
V: TRBV11-1
J: TRBJ2-7

CDR3: CASSIARQGPTEAFF
V: TRBV6-1
J: TRBJ1-1